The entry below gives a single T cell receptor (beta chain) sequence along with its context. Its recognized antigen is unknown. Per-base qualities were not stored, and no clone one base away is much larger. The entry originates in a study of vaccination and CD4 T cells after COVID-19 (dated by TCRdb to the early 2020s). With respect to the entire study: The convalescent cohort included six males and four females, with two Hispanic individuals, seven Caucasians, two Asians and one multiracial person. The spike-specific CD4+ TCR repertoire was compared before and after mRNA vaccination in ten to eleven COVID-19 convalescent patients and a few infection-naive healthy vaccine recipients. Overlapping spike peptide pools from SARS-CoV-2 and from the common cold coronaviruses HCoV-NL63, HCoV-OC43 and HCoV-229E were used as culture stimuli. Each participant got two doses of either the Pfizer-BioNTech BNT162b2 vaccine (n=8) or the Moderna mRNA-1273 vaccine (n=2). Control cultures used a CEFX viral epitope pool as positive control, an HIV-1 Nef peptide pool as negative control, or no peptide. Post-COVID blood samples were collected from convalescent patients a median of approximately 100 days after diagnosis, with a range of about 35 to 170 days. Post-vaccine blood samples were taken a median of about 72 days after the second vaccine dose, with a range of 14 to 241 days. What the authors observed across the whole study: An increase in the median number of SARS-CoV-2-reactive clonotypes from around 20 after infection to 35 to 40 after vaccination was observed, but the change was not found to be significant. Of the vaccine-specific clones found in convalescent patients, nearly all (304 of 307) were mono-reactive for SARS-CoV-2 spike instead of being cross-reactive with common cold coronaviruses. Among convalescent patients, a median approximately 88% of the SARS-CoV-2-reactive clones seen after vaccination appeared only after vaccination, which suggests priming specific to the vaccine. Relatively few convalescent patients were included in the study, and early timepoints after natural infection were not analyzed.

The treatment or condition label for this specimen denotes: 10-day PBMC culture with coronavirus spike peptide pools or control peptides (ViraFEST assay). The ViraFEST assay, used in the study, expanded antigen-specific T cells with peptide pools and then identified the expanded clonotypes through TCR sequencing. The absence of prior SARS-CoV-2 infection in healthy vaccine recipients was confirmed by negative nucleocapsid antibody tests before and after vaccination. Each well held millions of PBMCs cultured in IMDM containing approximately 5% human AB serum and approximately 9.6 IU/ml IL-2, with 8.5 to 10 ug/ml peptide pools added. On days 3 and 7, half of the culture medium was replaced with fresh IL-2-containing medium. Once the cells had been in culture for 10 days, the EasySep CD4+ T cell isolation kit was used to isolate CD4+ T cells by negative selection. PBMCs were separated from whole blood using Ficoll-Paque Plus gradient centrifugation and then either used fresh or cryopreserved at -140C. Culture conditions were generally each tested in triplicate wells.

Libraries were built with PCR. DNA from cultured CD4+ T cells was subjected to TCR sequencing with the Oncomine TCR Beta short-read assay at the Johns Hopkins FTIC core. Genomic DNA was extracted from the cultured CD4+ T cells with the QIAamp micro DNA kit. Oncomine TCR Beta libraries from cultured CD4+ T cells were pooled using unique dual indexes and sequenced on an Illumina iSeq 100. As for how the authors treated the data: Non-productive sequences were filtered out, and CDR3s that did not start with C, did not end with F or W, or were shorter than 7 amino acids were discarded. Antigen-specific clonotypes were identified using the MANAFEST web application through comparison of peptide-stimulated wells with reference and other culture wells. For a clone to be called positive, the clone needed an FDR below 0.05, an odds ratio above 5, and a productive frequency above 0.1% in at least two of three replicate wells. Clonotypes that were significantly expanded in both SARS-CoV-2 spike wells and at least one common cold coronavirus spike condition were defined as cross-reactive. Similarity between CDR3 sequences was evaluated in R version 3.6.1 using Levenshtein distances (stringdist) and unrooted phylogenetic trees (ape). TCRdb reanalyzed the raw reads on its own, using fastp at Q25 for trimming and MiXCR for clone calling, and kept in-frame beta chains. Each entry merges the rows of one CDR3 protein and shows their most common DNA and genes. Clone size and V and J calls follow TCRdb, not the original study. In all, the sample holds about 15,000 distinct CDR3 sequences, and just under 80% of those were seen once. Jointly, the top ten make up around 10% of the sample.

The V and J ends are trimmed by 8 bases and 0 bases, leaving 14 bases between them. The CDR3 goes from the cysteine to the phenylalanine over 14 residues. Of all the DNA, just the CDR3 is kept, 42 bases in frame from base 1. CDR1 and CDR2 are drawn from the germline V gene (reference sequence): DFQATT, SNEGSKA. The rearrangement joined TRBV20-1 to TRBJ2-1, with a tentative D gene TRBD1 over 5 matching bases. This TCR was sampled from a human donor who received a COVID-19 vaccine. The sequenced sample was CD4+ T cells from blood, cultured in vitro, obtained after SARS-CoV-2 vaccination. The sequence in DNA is TGCAGTACTCATGGGGCGAGCTCCTACAATGAGCAGTTCTTC. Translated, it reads CSTHGASSYNEQFF.